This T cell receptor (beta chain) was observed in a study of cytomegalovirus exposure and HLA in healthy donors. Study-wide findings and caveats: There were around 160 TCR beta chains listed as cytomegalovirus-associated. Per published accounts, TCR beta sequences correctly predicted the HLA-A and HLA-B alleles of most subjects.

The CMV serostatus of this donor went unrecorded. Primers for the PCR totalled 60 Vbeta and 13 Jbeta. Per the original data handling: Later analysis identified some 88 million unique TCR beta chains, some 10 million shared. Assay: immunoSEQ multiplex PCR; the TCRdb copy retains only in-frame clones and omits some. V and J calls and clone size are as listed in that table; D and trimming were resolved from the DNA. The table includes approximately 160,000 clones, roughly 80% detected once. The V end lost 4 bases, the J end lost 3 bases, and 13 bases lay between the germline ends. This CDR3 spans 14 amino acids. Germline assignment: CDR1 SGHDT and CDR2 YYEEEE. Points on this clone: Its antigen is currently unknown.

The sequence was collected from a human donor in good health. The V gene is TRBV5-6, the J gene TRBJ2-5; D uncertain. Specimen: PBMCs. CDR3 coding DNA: TGTGCCAGCAGCCTGCCGGGTGAGGAAGAGACCCAGTACTTC. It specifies CASSLPGEEETQYF.